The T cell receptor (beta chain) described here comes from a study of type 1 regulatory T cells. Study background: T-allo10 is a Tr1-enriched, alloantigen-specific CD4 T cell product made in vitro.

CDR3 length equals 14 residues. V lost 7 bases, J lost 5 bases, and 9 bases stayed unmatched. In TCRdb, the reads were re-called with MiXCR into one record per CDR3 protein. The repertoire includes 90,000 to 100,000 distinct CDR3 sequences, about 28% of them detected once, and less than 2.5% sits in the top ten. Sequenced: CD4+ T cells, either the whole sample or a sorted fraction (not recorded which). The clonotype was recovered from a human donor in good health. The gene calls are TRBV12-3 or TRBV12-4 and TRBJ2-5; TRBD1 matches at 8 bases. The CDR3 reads CASNNQGALETQYF. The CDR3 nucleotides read TGTGCCAGCAACAATCAGGGGGCTTTGGAGACCCAGTACTTC.